The T cell receptor (beta chain) described here comes from a study of T cells and Merkel cell carcinoma outcomes. The protocol was immunoSEQ multiplex PCR, while the TCRdb copy is restricted to in-frame clones and leaves out a portion. The table records 12,000 or so clones, around 95% of them present only once. As for this clone: Its antigen is undetermined.

Whole-study findings and limits: In Merkel cell carcinoma, repertoire and T-cell density reportedly predicted outcomes.

This CDR3 has 17 amino acids. CDR1 and CDR2 (germline): MGHRA, YSYEKL. Trimming at V came to 3 bases and at J to 10 bases, leaving 20 bases not matched to a gene. Input material: tumor tissue from Merkel cell carcinoma. J is TRBJ2-5 and V is TRBV4-1; 7 bases are shared with TRBD2. The TCR was taken from a human donor with Merkel cell carcinoma. The CDR3 DNA reads TGCGCCAGCAGCCAGGGGGGGTCTGGCAGGTTCCCATTGGGCCAGTACTTC. Translating it yields CASSQGGSGRFPLGQYF.